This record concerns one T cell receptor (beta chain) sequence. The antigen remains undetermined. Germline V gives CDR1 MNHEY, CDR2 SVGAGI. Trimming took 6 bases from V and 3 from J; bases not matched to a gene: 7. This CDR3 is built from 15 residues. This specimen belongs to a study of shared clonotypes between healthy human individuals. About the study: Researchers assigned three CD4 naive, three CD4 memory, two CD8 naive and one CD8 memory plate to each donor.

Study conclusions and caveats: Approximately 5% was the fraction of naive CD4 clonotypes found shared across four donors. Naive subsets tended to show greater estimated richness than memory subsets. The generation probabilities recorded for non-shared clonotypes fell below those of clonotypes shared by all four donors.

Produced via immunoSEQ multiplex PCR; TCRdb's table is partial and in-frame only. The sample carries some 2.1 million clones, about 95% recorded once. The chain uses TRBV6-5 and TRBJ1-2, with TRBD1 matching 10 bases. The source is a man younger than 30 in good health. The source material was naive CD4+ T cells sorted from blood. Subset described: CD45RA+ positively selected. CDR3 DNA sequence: TGTGCCAGCAGAAAACAGGACAGGGGGGACTATGGCTACACCTTC. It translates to CASRKQDRGDYGYTF.